Listed here are 21 T cell receptor beta chains from one sample, sequenced in a study of Ad26.COV2.S vaccination and SARS-CoV-2 variants. Documented treatment: around 19 received Ad26.COV2.S at low or high dose, single or two shots; 5 received placebo; per-sample allocation not given. Each sample was drawn 63 days after the first injection (of vaccine or placebo). Repertoires were generated with immunoSEQ multiplex PCR, while TCRdb's copy carries only in-frame clones and drops some. Found here are around 400,000 clones, approximately 90% of them singletons; the top ten hold around 2%. The material sequenced was peripheral blood, taken in a trial of Ad26.COV2.S vaccine versus placebo. These receptors were collected from a person aged 18-60 years who received the Ad26.COV2.S COVID-19 vaccine or a placebo.

V is TRBV6-5 and J is TRBJ2-5; the match to TRBD1 covers 9 bases. V was clipped by 6 bases and J by 2 bases; unmatched bases: 7. The CDR3 is 15 amino acids. The germline V gene encodes CDR1 MNHEY and CDR2 SVGAGI. The CDR3 coding sequence is TGTGCCAGCAGCCTGACAGGGGGAACTCAAGAGACCCAGTACTTC. This codes for CASSLTGGTQETQYF.

This chain links TRBV7-6 with TRBJ2-7, with D possibly being TRBD2 (5 bases). CDR1 is SGHVS and CDR2 is FNYEAQ in the germline V gene. V lost 5 bases, J lost 3 bases, and 8 bases lay in between. The CDR3 loop spans 12 amino acids. CDR3 loop: CASSATSYEQYF. The DNA for the CDR3 is TGTGCCAGCAGCGCTACTAGCTACGAGCAGTACTTC.

The V and J genes are TRBV29-1 and TRBJ2-7; possible D gene TRBD1, 6 bases. The V gene lost 6 bases and the J gene lost 7 bases, with 10 bases spanning the gap. The length of the CDR3 is 10 residues. Germline V CDR1 and CDR2: SQVTM, ANQGSEA. The CDR3 DNA is TGCAGCGTGCAAACAGGGGAGCAGTACTTC. Protein sequence: CSVQTGEQYF.

The chain uses TRBV14 and TRBJ2-1, with 10 bases matching TRBD2. The CDR3 length is 19 residues. Germline V CDR1 and CDR2: SGHDN, FVKESK. The V segment lost 0 bases and the J segment 0 bases; nucleotides outside the gene matches: 8. CDR3 residues: CASSQDGRLAGASYNEQFF. The CDR3 DNA is TGTGCCAGCAGCCAAGACGGTCGGCTAGCGGGAGCCTCCTACAATGAGCAGTTCTTC.

The chain couples TRBV28 to TRBJ2-7; 14 positions agree with TRBD2. The V and J ends lost 4 bases and 5 bases, in that order; junction bases with no gene match: 7. Germline loops: CDR1 MDHEN, CDR2 SYDVKM. This CDR3 spans 16 amino acids. The CDR3 spells CASSSPGTSGSNEQYF. The CDR3 DNA reads TGTGCCAGCAGTTCCCCCGGGACTAGCGGGAGTAACGAGCAGTACTTC.

The chain employs TRBV7-6 and TRBJ1-1, with D tentatively TRBD1 (6 bases). Germline values: CDR1 SGHVS, CDR2 FNYEAQ. Trimming shortened V by 5 bases and J by 1 base, and 14 bases separated the two germline ends. CDR3 size: 15 residues. The CDR3 reads CASSPFQGQNTEAFF. The CDR3 region has the DNA TGTGCCAGCAGCCCCTTTCAGGGACAGAACACTGAAGCTTTCTTT.

V and J are TRBV3-1 (or the pseudogene TRBV3-2) and TRBJ2-7; 7 positions match TRBD2. This CDR3 is 15 amino acids long. Germline V lookup: CDR1 LGHDT, CDR2 YNNKEL (reference sequence). V shed 1 base, J shed 3 bases, and the junction held 6 bases outside the gene matches. Here the CDR3 DNA reads TGTGCCAGCAGCCAAGGGTTTTCGGGAGGCTACGAGCAGTACTTC. This gives the protein CASSQGFSGGYEQYF.

The rearrangement uses TRBV2 and TRBJ1-4, with 8 nucleotides matching TRBD1. The length of the CDR3 is 15 residues. Germline V gene sequence: CDR1 SNHLY, CDR2 FYNNEI. With 6 bases clipped from V and 7 bases from J, the junction kept 10 bases outside the gene matches. The CDR3 nucleotides read TGTGCCAGCAGGGACGGACAGGGCCTTGGTGAAAAACTGTTTTTT. As protein: CASRDGQGLGEKLFF. Looking up the rest from reference TRBV2 and TRBJ1-4 gives the full variable domain: EPEVTQTPSHQVTQMGQEVILRCVPISNHLYFYWYRQILGQKVEFLVSFYNNEISEKSEIFDDQFSVERPDGSNFTLKIRSTKLEDSAMYFCASRDGQGLGEKLFFGSGTQLSVL.

The chain links TRBV15 to TRBJ2-7, with 7 nucleotides matching TRBD1. The germline gives CDR1 LNHNV, CDR2 YYDKDF (reference sequence). The CDR3 is 16 residues long. With 4 bases clipped from V and 3 bases from J, the junction kept 12 bases outside the gene matches. The DNA of the CDR3 is TGTGCCACCAGCACCAGATTATGGGGGACAGTCTACGAGCAGTACTTC. This encodes CATSTRLWGTVYEQYF.

The chain combines TRBV28 with TRBJ1-2, with a possible D match to TRBD1 (5 bases). CDR1 and CDR2 from the germline V gene are MDHEN and SYDVKM. Between the trimmed V and J ends, which lost 6 bases and 1 base, there was a span of 12 bases. CDR3 length equals 14 residues. The CDR3 loop reads CASSRGRDNYGYTF. The CDR3 DNA sequence: TGTGCCAGCAGCCGGGGACGGGATAACTATGGCTACACCTTC.

The V gene is TRBV5-5, the J gene TRBJ2-1; a weak D match, TRBD1 (5 bases). Germline values: CDR1 SGHKS, CDR2 YYEKEE (reference sequence). The CDR3 covers 16 residues. Trimming left V 0 bases short and J 6 bases short, with 16 bases between. In DNA form, the CDR3 reads TGTGCCAGCAGCTTGGGACAGTGGACACCCGTCAATGAGCAGTTCTTC. Protein product: CASSLGQWTPVNEQFF.

This chain connects TRBV24-1 to TRBJ1-1, with D tentatively TRBD1 (5 bases). This CDR3 spans 12 amino acids. V lost 5 bases to trimming and J lost 4 bases, with 7 bases between them. Per germline, CDR1 KGHDR and CDR2 SFDVKD. CDR3 bases: TGTGCCACCAGTGGGGGGGGCACTGAAGCTTTCTTT. Translated: CATSGGGTEAFF.

V is TRBV2 and J is TRBJ2-3, with D perhaps TRBD1 or TRBD2 (5 bases each). V gave up 10 bases and J gave up 4 bases, with 12 bases separating them. The germline V gene has CDR1 SNHLY and CDR2 FYNNEI. CDR3 size: 12 residues. The CDR3 spells CATAGRADTQYF. DNA of the CDR3: TGTGCCACCGCGGGCAGGGCAGATACGCAGTATTTT.

The J gene is TRBJ2-2, the V gene TRBV28, with 8 bases matching TRBD2. V was pared by 2 bases and J by 4 bases, with 3 bases of the junction left unmatched. The CDR3 is 15 amino acids. Germline loops: CDR1 MDHEN, CDR2 SYDVKM. This CDR3 is CASSLLAGSTGELFF. Here the CDR3 DNA reads TGTGCCAGCAGTTTACTAGCGGGTAGCACCGGGGAGCTGTTTTTT.

The CDR3, as DNA: TGTGCCAGCAGCTTTACCGGGAGTCCGTCGTACGAGCAGTACTTC. This encodes CASSFTGSPSYEQYF. The genes are TRBV5-4 and TRBJ2-7; TRBD2 might be the D (6 bases). The CDR3 consists of 15 residues. Germline V gene sequence: CDR1 SGHNT, CDR2 YYREEE (reference sequence). V lost 2 bases to trimming and J lost 4 bases, with 16 bases between them. Variable domain in full (rest from reference TRBV5-4 and TRBJ2-7): ETGVTQSPTHLIKTRGQQVTLRCSSQSGHNTVSWYQQALGQGPQFIFQYYREEENGRGNFPPRFSGLQFPNYSSELNVNALELDDSALYLCASSFTGSPSYEQYFGPGTRLTVT.

V gene TRBV11-3 combines with J gene TRBJ1-2; 9 nucleotides match TRBD1. V shed 5 bases and J 7 bases; nucleotides not matched to a gene: 14. Germline loops: CDR1 SGHNT, CDR2 YENEEA. This CDR3 spans 16 amino acids. This CDR3 reads CASSPIPGQGSGGYTF. The DNA of the CDR3 is TGTGCCAGCAGCCCAATCCCGGGACAGGGTTCAGGTGGCTACACCTTC.

This chain connects TRBV5-4 to TRBJ2-5; 8 positions agree with TRBD1. This CDR3 is 13 amino acids long. CDR1 is SGHNT, CDR2 YYREEE, per germline (reference sequence). Unmatched junction bases numbered 6, after V lost 4 bases and J lost 7 bases. The CDR3 bases are TGTGCCAGCAGCGAGGACAGGGAGGCGACCCAGTACTTC. Translating gives CASSEDREATQYF.

The V call is TRBV5-4, the J call TRBJ2-2; D possibly corresponds to TRBD2 (6 bases). V was cut by 4 bases and J by 3 bases, with 13 bases left in between. The germline V gene encodes CDR1 SGHNT and CDR2 YYREEE (reference sequence). The CDR3 loop spans 15 amino acids. CDR3: CASSLYGRHTGELFF. DNA for the CDR3: TGTGCCAGCAGCCTGTACGGGAGACACACCGGGGAGCTGTTTTTT.

The rearrangement links TRBV7-9 to TRBJ1-5, with D maybe TRBD1 (6 bases). V lost 2 bases, J lost 9 bases, and 14 bases lay in between. Germline CDR1 reads SEHNR; CDR2 reads FQNEAQ (reference sequence). The CDR3 contains 14 residues. The CDR3 reads CASSLSGAKGPQHF. The CDR3, as DNA: TGTGCCAGCAGCTTATCAGGGGCGAAGGGGCCCCAGCATTTT.

The rearrangement joins TRBV3-1 (or the pseudogene TRBV3-2) to TRBJ2-2, with D uncertain. The CDR3 extends over 16 amino acids. V gave up 4 bases and J gave up 5 bases, with 17 bases separating them. Germline V CDR1 and CDR2: LGHDT, YNNKEL (reference sequence). The chain's CDR3 is CASSPFRTSRTGELFF. The CDR3 DNA follows: TGTGCCAGCAGCCCCTTCCGGACCTCACGAACCGGGGAGCTGTTTTTT.

The chain has TRBV6-6 and TRBJ2-1, with a weak D call TRBD1 (5 bases). This CDR3 is built from 13 residues. Germline values: CDR1 MNHNY, CDR2 SVGAGI (reference sequence). The V end was cut by 6 bases, the J end by 5 bases, with 11 bases between. CDR3 amino acids: CASRIDRDNEQFF. In DNA, the CDR3 is TGTGCCAGCAGGATCGACAGAGACAATGAGCAGTTCTTC.